Sequencing of this TCR beta chain was carried out in a study of T cells in Graves' hyperthyroidism and ophthalmopathy. Study background: Peripheral blood sampling occurred at initial diagnosis, before any treatment. Study outcomes and limitations: Blood also contained most expanded thyroid clonotypes above 0.001.

Germline assignment: CDR1 SGHVS and CDR2 FNYEAQ. This CDR3 region has 14 residues. J gave up 5 bases and V 5 bases, and 7 bases lay outside the gene matches. Patients between 18 and 65 years old had hyperthyroidism, newly diagnosed and lasting under 2 months. Fresh peripheral blood, 7.5 to 10 ml, yielded the PBMCs. Researchers took RNA transcripts and amplified the TCR beta CDR3 regions from them. The HTBI primer set served for first-round RT-PCR of the TCR CDR3. TCRdb passed the multiplex PCR reads through MiXCR, listing each CDR3 protein once. The sample shows around 560,000 distinct CDR3 sequences, approximately 16% of them seen only once. This clonotype was observed many times. Its target is not known.

Material for sequencing was blood. J is TRBJ2-5 and V is TRBV7-6; TRBD1 agrees at 8 bases. The clonotype originates from a woman between 18 and 29 years old with Graves' hyperthyroidism. The CDR3, as DNA: TGTGCCAGCAGCAAGGACCAGGGGGCTGAGACCCAGTACTTC. It encodes CASSKDQGAETQYF. The full variable domain, with the rest looked up from reference TRBV7-6 and TRBJ2-5, is GAGVSQSPRYKVTKRGQDVALRCDPISGHVSLYWYRQALGQGPEFLTYFNYEAQQDKSGLPNDRFSAERPEGSISTLTIQRTEQRDSAMYRCASSKDQGAETQYFGPGTRLLVL.